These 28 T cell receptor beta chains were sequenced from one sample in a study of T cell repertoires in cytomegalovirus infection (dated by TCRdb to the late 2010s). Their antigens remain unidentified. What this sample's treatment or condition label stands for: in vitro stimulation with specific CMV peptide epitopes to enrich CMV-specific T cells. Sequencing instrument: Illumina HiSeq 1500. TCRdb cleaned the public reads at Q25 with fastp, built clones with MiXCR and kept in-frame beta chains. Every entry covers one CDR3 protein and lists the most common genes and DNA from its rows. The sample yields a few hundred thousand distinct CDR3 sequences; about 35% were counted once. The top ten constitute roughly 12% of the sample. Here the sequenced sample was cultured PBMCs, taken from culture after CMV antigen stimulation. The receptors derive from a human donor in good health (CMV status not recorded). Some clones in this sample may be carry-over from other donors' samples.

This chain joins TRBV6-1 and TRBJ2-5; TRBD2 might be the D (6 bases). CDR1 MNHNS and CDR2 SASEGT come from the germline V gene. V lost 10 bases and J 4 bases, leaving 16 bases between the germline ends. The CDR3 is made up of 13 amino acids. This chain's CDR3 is CATRRDVRETQYF. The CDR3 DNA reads TGTGCCACCCGGAGGGACGTTAGAGAGACCCAGTACTTC.

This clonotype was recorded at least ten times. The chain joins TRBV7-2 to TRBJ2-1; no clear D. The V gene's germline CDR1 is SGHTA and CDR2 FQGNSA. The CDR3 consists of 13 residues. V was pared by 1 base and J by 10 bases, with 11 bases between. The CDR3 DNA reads TGTGCCAGCAGCTTAGTTCAGACGCTGGAGCAGTTCTTC. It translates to CASSLVQTLEQFF.

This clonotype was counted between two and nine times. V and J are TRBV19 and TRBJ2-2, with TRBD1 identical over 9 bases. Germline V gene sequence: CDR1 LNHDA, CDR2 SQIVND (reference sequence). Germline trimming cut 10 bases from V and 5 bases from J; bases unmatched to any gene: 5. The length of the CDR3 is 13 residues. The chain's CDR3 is CATRTGETGELFF. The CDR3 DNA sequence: TGTGCCACCAGGACAGGGGAGACCGGGGAGCTGTTTTTT.

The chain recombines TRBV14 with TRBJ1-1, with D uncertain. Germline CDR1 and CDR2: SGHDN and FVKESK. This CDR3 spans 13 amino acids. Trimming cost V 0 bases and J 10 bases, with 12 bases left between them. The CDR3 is CASSQDRIGRAFF. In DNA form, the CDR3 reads TGTGCCAGCAGCCAAGATAGGATCGGACGAGCTTTCTTT.

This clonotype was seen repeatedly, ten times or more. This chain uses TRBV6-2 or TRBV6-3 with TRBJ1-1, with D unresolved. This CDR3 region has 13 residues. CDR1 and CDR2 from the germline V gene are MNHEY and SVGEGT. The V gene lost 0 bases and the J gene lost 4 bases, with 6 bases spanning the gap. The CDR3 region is CASSYSHLTEAFF. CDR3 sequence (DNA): TGTGCCAGCAGTTACTCACACCTCACTGAAGCTTTCTTT.

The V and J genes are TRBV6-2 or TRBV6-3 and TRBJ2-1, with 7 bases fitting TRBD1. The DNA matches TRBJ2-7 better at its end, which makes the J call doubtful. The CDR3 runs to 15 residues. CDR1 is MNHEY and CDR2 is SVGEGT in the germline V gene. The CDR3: CASSSTLTGVDEQYF. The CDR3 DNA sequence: TGTGCCAGCAGTTCAACCCTAACAGGGGTCGATGAGCAGTACTTC.

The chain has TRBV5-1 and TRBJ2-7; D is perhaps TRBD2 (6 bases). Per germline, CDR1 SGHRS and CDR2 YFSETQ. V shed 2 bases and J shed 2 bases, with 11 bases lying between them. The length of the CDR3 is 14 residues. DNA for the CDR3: TGCGCCAGCAGCTTAATAGCGGAGCCCTACGAGCAGTACTTC. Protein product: CASSLIAEPYEQYF.

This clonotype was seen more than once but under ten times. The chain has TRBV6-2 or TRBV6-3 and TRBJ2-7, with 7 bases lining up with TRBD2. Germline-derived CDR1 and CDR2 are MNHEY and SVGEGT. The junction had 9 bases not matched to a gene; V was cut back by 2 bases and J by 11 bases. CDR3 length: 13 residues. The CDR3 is CASSYVAGRGEYF. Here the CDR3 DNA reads TGTGCCAGCAGTTACGTAGCGGGTCGCGGAGAGTACTTC.

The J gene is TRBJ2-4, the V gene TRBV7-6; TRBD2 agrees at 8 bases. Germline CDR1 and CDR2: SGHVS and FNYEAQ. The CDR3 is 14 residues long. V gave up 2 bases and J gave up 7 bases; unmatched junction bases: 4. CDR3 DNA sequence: TGTGCCAGCAGCTTACCGGGACTAGGGAACATTCAGTACTTC. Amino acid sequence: CASSLPGLGNIQYF.

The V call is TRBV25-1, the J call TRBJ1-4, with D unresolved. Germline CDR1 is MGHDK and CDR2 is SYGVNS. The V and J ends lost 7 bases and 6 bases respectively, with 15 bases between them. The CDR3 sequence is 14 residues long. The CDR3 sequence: CASTDTGSDEKLFF. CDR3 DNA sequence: TGTGCCAGCACCGACACGGGGTCAGATGAAAAACTGTTTTTT.

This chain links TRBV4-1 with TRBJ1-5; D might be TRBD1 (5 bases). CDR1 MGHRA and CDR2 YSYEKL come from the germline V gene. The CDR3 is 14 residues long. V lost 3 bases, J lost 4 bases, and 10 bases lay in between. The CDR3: CASSQPGRNQPQHF. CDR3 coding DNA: TGCGCCAGCAGCCAGCCGGGACGGAATCAGCCCCAGCATTTT.

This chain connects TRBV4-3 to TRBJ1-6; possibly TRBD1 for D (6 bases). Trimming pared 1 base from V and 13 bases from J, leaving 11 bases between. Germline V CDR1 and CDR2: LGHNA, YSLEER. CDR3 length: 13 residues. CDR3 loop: CASSQVADSPLHF. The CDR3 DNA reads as TGCGCCAGCAGCCAAGTAGCGGACAGTCCCCTCCACTTT.

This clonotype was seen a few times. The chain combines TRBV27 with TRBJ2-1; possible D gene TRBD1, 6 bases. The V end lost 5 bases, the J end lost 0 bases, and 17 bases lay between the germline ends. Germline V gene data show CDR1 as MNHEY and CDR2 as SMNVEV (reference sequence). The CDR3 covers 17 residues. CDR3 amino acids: CASSKPTTGSSYNEQFF. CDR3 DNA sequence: TGTGCCAGCAGTAAACCCACGACAGGCAGCTCCTACAATGAGCAGTTCTTC.

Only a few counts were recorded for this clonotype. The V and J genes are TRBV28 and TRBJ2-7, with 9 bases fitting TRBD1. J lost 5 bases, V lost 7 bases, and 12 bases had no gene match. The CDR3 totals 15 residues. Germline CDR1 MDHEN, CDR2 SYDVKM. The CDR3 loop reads CASTTSGTGTHEQYF. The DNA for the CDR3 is TGTGCCAGCACGACTTCCGGGACAGGGACCCACGAGCAGTACTTC.

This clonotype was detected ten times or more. The CDR3 loop reads CASSLTQRDYGYTF. CDR3 DNA sequence: TGTGCCAGCAGCCTAACCCAGAGGGACTATGGCTACACCTTC. V is TRBV7-8 and J is TRBJ1-2; no firm D call. V shed 5 bases and J shed 3 bases, with 13 bases lying between them. This CDR3 is 14 amino acids long. Germline-derived CDR1 and CDR2 are SGHVS and FQNEAQ.

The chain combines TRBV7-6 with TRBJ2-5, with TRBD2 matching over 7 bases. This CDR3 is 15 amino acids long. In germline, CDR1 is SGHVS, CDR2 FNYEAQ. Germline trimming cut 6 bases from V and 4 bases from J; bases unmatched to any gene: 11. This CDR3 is CASSRFGGGLETQYF. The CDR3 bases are TGTGCCAGCAGTCGATTCGGCGGGGGTTTAGAGACCCAGTACTTC.

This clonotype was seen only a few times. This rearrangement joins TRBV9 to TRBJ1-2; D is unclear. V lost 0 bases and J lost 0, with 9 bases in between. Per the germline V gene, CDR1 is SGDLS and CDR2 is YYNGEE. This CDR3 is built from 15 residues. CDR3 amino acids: CASSVAPVPNYGYTF. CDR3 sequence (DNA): TGTGCCAGCAGCGTAGCCCCAGTACCTAACTATGGCTACACCTTC.

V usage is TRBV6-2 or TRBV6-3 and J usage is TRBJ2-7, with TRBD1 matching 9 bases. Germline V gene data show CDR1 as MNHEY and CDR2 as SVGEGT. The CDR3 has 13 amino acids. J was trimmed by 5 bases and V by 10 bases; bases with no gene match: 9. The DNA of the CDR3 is TGTGCCACCAGAAGGACAGGGGATAACGAGCAGTACGTC. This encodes CATRRTGDNEQYV.

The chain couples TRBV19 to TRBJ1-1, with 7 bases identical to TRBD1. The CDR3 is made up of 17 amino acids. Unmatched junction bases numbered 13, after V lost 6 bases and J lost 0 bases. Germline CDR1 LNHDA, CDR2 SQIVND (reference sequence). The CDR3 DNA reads TGTGCCAGTAGCGAGATCTCAGGGGGAGGATTGAACACTGAAGCTTTCTTT. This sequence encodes CASSEISGGGLNTEAFF.

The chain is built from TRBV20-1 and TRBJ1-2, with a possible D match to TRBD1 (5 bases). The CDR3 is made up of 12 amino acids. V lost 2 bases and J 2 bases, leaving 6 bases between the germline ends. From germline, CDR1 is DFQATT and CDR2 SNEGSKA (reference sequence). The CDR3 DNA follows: TGCAGTGCTAGAACAGGCAACTATGGCTACACCTTC. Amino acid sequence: CSARTGNYGYTF.

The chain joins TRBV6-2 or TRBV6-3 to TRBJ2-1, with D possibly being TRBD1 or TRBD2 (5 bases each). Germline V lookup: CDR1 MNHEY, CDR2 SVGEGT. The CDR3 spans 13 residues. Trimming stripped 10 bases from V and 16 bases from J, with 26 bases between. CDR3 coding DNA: TGTGCCACAGGCGACAGCGGTAAATCAAAGGGATTCTTC. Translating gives CATGDSGKSKGFF.

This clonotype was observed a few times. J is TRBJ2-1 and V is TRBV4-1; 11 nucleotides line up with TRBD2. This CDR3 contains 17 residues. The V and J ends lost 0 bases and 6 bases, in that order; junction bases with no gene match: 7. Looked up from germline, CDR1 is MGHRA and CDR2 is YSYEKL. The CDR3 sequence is CASSQEPTSGASNEQFF. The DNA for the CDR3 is TGCGCCAGCAGCCAAGAGCCGACTAGCGGGGCCTCCAATGAGCAGTTCTTC.

CDR3 DNA: TGTGCCAGCAGTTACTCTGACTACCAAACCTACGAGCAGTACTTC. Translating it yields CASSYSDYQTYEQYF. The chain joins TRBV6-2 or TRBV6-3 to TRBJ2-7, with a tentative D call TRBD2 (5 bases). Germline assignment: CDR1 MNHEY and CDR2 SVGEGT. Deletions cut 0 bases from V and 2 bases from J, with 11 bases between. The CDR3 loop spans 15 amino acids.

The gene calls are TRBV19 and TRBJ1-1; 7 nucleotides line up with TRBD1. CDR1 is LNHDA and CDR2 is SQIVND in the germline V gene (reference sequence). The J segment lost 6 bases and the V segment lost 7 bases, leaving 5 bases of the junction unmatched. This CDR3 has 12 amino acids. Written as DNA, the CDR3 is TGTGCCAGTATAGGGGGACAGCCTGAAGCTTTCTTT. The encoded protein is CASIGGQPEAFF.

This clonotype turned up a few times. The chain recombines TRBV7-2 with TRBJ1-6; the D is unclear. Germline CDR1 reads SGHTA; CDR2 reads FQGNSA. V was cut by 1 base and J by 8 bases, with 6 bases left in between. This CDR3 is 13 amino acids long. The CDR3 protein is CASSLDVDSPLHF. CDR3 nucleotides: TGTGCCAGCAGCTTAGATGTTGATTCACCCCTCCACTTT.

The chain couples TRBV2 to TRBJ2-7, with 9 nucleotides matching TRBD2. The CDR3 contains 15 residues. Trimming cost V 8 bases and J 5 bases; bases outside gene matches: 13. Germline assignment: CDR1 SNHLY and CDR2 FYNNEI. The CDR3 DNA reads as TGTGCCAGCCTACGTAGCGGGGGTAGTAAAGACGAGCAGTACTTC. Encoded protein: CASLRSGGSKDEQYF.

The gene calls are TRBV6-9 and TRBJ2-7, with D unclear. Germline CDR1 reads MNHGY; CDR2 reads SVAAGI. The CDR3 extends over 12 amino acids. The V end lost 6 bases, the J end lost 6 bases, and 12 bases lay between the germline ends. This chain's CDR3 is CASSPAQGEQYV. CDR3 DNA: TGTGCCAGCAGCCCCGCCCAAGGCGAGCAGTACGTC.

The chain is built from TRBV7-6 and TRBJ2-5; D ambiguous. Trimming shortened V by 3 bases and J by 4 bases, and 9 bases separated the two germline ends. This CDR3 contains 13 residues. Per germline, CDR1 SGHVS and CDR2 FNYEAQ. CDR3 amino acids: CASSLENPETQYF. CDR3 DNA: TGTGCCAGCAGCTTGGAGAACCCAGAGACCCAGTACTTC.